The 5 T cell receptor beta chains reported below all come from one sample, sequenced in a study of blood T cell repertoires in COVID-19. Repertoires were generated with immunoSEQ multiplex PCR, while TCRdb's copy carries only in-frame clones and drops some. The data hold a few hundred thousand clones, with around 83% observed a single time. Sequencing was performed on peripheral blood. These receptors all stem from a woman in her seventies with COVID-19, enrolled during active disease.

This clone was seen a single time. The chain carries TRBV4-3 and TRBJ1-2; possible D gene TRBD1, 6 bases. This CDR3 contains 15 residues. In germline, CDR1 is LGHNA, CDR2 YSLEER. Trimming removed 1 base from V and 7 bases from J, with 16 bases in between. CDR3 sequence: CASSQAGGIRGGYTF. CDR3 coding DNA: TGCGCCAGCAGCCAAGCGGGGGGCATTCGGGGTGGCTACACCTTC.

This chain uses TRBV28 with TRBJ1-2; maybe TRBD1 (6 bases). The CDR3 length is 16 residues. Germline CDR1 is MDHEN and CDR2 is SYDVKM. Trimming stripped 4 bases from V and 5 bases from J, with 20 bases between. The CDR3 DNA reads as TGTGCCAGCAGTTCCGATCCGGGGGGGCGCAAATATGGCTACACCTTC. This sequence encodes CASSSDPGGRKYGYTF.

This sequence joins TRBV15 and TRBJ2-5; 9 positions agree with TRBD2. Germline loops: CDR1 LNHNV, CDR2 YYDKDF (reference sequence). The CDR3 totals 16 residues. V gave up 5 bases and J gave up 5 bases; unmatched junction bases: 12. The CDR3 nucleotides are TGTGCCACCAGCTGGGGGGGCGGCGGGAGGGGTGAGACCCAGTACTTC. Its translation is CATSWGGGGRGETQYF.

The CDR3 region has the DNA TGTGCCATCGGGGGACAGGGGGCAAATCAGCCCCAGCATTTT. Protein product: CAIGGQGANQPQHF. The rearrangement links TRBV10-3 to TRBJ1-5; the match to TRBD1 covers 12 bases. The CDR3 covers 14 residues. From germline, CDR1 is ENHRY and CDR2 SYGVKD. The V segment lost 8 bases and the J segment 4 bases; nucleotides outside the gene matches: 3.

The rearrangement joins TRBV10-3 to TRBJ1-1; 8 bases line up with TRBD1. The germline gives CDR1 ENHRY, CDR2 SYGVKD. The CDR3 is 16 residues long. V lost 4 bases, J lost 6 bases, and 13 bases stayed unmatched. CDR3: CAISADRGVGTAEAFF. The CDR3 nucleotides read TGTGCCATCAGTGCCGACAGGGGCGTGGGGACGGCTGAAGCTTTCTTT.